This TCR beta chain comes out of a study of a mutant IDH1 vaccine in newly diagnosed glioma (dated by TCRdb to about 2021). In the study overall: Across visits V03 through V10, patients got a total of eight vaccinations, given in weeks 1, 3, 5, 7, 11, 15, 19 and 23. Longitudinal TCRB deep sequencing was done for 25 treated patients, wherever samples were available for exploratory analyses. Vaccination began 4-6 weeks after radiotherapy alone, or alongside temozolomide cycles in the chemotherapy-containing groups. Prior to enrollment, patients had been given standard therapy consisting of radiotherapy alone, temozolomide alone, or radiochemotherapy with temozolomide, with the combination given to most patients. Peripheral blood samples were drawn at six visits, namely V03 (baseline), V05, V07, V10, V12 and V13. Of the roughly 34 treated patients, 62.5% were male and roughly 38% were female, and a mean age of approximately 40 years was recorded.

Library preparation employed the immunoSEQ multiplex PCR assay. Rearranged TCR beta chain sequences were amplified with the hsTCRB Kit following the manufacturer's protocol. An Illumina MiSeq was used to sequence the TCRB libraries. For the original study's pipeline: Demultiplexing, trimming and gene mapping were performed with the kit vendor's proprietary platform. TCRdb limited this immuneACCESS table to in-frame rearrangements with V and J called. A share of clones is missing; checked studies link under half to unresolved V genes, and the rest is unexplained. That table is the source of V, J and clone size, and D and trimming were worked out from the DNA. The sample table records tens of thousands of clones; roughly 77% of these occur just once. The ten largest make up about 8.1% of the sample. Per the publication, the time point label means: week 23, last vaccination. Each vaccine dose, consisting of 300 ug of a 20-mer mutant IDH1 peptide in Montanide, was administered subcutaneously with topical imiquimod. Newly diagnosed WHO grade 3 or 4 IDH1-mutant astrocytomas showing loss of nuclear ATRX were present in the donors. The samples were drawn from NOA16, a multicentre, single-arm, open-label phase I trial in Germany that tested a mutant IDH1 peptide vaccine in humans for the first time. Genomic DNA for TCRB sequencing was isolated from EDTA blood with the DNeasy Blood and Tissue Kit.

From its cysteine to its phenylalanine, the CDR3 spans 15 amino acids. The entry retains the CDR3 DNA only, 45 bases that are in frame from base 1. V gives up 1 base and J gives up 0 bases, and the segment between their germline ends measures 10 bases. From the germline V gene, CDR1 is MGHDK and CDR2 is SYGVNS. What the work shows at the level of the full study, not this receptor alone: According to the authors, sample limitations meant that analyses of patient blood samples could not be reproduced. Immune responses induced by the vaccine were seen in around 94% of patients across multiple MHC alleles. PBMC samples for TCRB deep sequencing were selected based on availability. Changes in the top peripheral T cell clonotypes picked up by TCRB sequencing did not appear to be linked to pseudoprogression.

A word on this clone: Its antigen has not been determined. No quality values exist for individual bases; no much larger clone is one base distant.

Sequencing used PBMCs, obtained from a glioma patient whose treatment included an IDH1 peptide vaccine. The sequence links TRBV25-1 to TRBJ2-7; the D gene is perhaps TRBD2, on 6 matching bases. This sequence originates from a woman between 40 and 55 years old with glioma. Some clones in this sample may be carry-over from other donors' samples. The nucleotides read TGTGCCAGCAGTGAATTGGCCGGGAGCTCCTACGAGCAGTACTTC. This yields the protein CASSELAGSSYEQYF.